This T cell receptor beta chain was sequenced in a study of cytomegalovirus exposure and HLA in healthy donors. The CDR3 contains 13 residues. V was clipped by 3 bases and J by 5 bases, with 10 bases between them. Per germline, CDR1 MRHNA and CDR2 SNTAGT. A multiplex PCR was run with 60 Vbeta primers and 13 Jbeta primers. Measured with immunoSEQ multiplex PCR; TCRdb has only the in-frame clones, and not every one. The table lists 95,000 to 100,000 clones, approximately 76% of them singletons. The receptor comes from a man aged 35-49 years in good health and CMV-seronegative. The sequenced sample was PBMCs. The chain employs TRBV6-4 and TRBJ1-2; no reliable D call. This chain's CDR3 is CASSEEGYYGYTF. Written as DNA, the CDR3 is TGTGCCAGCAGTGAGGAGGGATATTATGGCTACACCTTC.